These 30 T cell receptor beta chains were all obtained from the same sample, sequenced in a study of shared clonotypes between healthy human individuals (dated by TCRdb to 2018 to 2021). Library prep was done by the immunoSEQ multiplex PCR assay. TCRdb obtained this table from immuneACCESS and retained in-frame rearrangements with V and J assigned. These tables miss some clones; where compared with another copy, unresolved V genes account for less than half of the shortfall, and the remainder is unexplained. The sample yields about 530,000 clones; roughly 79% were counted once. The ten largest clones add up to around an eighth of the sample. The sequenced sample consisted of PBMCs. These receptors originate from a woman between 35 and 50 years old in good health. Some clones in this sample may be carry-over from other donors' samples.

CDR3 in amino acids: CASRKGQGSGYTF. As DNA, the CDR3 is TGTGCCAGCAGGAAAGGACAGGGTTCAGGCTACACCTTC. The chain is built from TRBV7-2 and TRBJ1-2; 8 bases fit TRBD1. V was pared by 6 bases and J by 8 bases, with 8 bases of the junction left unmatched. Per the germline V gene, CDR1 is SGHTA and CDR2 is FQGNSA. The CDR3 totals 13 residues.

V usage is TRBV6-1 and J usage is TRBJ2-1, with 11 bases identical to TRBD2. V lost 3 bases to trimming and J lost 8 bases; unmatched junction nucleotides: 12. CDR3 length: 17 residues. CDR1 and CDR2 from the germline V gene are MNHNS and SASEGT. The CDR3 DNA reads as TGTGCCAGCAGTGAGCCCCTTGCTAGCGGGAGGTTCGATGAGCAGTTCTTC. It translates to CASSEPLASGRFDEQFF.

The chain is built from TRBV7-6 and TRBJ2-1; 14 bases are a match to TRBD2. With V trimmed by 5 bases and J by 7 bases, 7 bases remained unmatched. This CDR3 is 16 amino acids long. Per the germline V gene, CDR1 is SGHVS and CDR2 is FNYEAQ. The CDR3 bases are TGTGCCAGCAGCGGAGGGGGACTAGCGGGAGAAAATGAGCAGTTCTTC. As protein: CASSGGGLAGENEQFF.

This chain links TRBV4-1 with TRBJ2-7; tentatively, D is TRBD1 (5 bases). Germline CDR1 is MGHRA and CDR2 is YSYEKL. The CDR3 spans 16 residues. V was shortened by 1 base and J by 7 bases, with 20 bases between the two germline ends. CDR3 sequence (DNA): TGCGCCAGCAGCCAAGGGCAGGCACAGGTCTCTGGGGAGCAGTACTTC. It codes for CASSQGQAQVSGEQYF.

To note about this clone: Other DNA sequences in the same sample also yield this CDR3. The chain couples TRBV7-2 to TRBJ2-2; D is unresolved. Germline V CDR1 and CDR2: SGHTA, FQGNSA. Trimming shortened V by 3 bases and J by 2 bases, and 1 base separated the two germline ends. The CDR3 spans 12 residues. The CDR3 coding sequence is TGTGCCAGCAGCTTCAACACCGGGGAGCTGTTTTTT. Amino acid sequence: CASSFNTGELFF.

The rearrangement links TRBV9 to TRBJ2-6, with D unclear. Trimming removed 4 bases from V and 1 base from J, with 9 bases in between. The germline V gene encodes CDR1 SGDLS and CDR2 YYNGEE. The CDR3 loop spans 15 amino acids. CDR3 nucleotides: TGTGCCAGCAGCCTTTGGAAGTCTGGGGCCAACGTCCTGACTTTC. Its protein product is CASSLWKSGANVLTF.

This clone was seen more than once but under ten times. This rearrangement joins TRBV6-1 to TRBJ2-1; TRBD2 aligns across 7 bases. V shed 1 base, J shed 7 bases, and the junction held 7 bases outside the gene matches. The CDR3 runs 15 residues. Germline values: CDR1 MNHNS, CDR2 SASEGT. The CDR3 sequence: CASSEEGRGGNEQFF. Here the CDR3 DNA reads TGTGCCAGCAGTGAAGAAGGACGGGGAGGGAATGAGCAGTTCTTC.

The gene calls are TRBV4-3 and TRBJ2-5; D may be TRBD2 (6 bases). Germline V gene data show CDR1 as LGHNA and CDR2 as YSLEER. Trimming removed 0 bases from V and 4 bases from J, with 12 bases in between. The CDR3 spans 15 residues. CDR3 loop: CASSQDRRGRETQYF. Written as DNA, the CDR3 is TGCGCCAGCAGCCAAGATAGGCGGGGTCGAGAGACCCAGTACTTC.

V is TRBV2 and J is TRBJ2-7, with TRBD1 matching 10 bases. Germline CDR1 reads SNHLY; CDR2 reads FYNNEI. V dropped 4 bases and J dropped 3; count of bases not matched to a gene: 6. This CDR3 spans 15 amino acids. The CDR3 coding sequence is TGTGCCAGCAGTGCCGGACAGGGGGAGGTCTACGAGCAGTACTTC. Protein: CASSAGQGEVYEQYF.

This clone was counted a single time. The V call is TRBV5-1, the J call TRBJ2-7; D unresolved. CDR1 SGHRS and CDR2 YFSETQ come from the germline V gene. V gave up 1 base and J gave up 2 bases, with 7 bases separating them. This CDR3 contains 13 residues. As DNA, the CDR3 is TGCGCCAGCAGCTTGTTTCAGGCCTACGAGCAGTACTTC. Translated: CASSLFQAYEQYF.

The chain combines TRBV5-1 with TRBJ1-1; unclear D gene. The CDR3 contains 14 residues. Germline-derived CDR1 and CDR2 are SGHRS and YFSETQ. The V gene lost 6 bases and the J gene lost 0 bases, with 12 bases spanning the gap. The CDR3 loop is CASTTAGLNTEAFF. The DNA of the CDR3 is TGCGCCAGCACCACCGCGGGCCTGAACACTGAAGCTTTCTTT.

To note about this clone: Possible read error: a much larger clone is one base away. J is TRBJ2-7 and V is TRBV6-1; 11 bases match TRBD2. The junction had 1 base not matched to a gene; V was cut back by 3 bases and J by 0 bases. The germline gives CDR1 MNHNS, CDR2 SASEGT. This CDR3 is built from 15 residues. CDR3 DNA sequence: TGTGCCAGCAGTGAGACTAGCGGGAACTCCTACGAGCAGTACTTC. Amino acids: CASSETSGNSYEQYF.

The chain couples TRBV28 to TRBJ1-4; 7 nucleotides line up with TRBD1. V dropped 6 bases and J dropped 4; count of bases not matched to a gene: 5. The CDR3 extends over 14 amino acids. Germline-derived CDR1 and CDR2 are MDHEN and SYDVKM. CDR3 bases: TGTGCCAGCAGCCGGACAGGAAATAATGAAAAACTGTTTTTT. Amino acid sequence: CASSRTGNNEKLFF.

V is TRBV7-2 and J is TRBJ2-1; TRBD1 aligns across 7 bases. The CDR3 length is 15 residues. Germline assignment: CDR1 SGHTA and CDR2 FQGNSA. J gave up 4 bases and V 5 bases, and 8 bases lay outside the gene matches. The CDR3 DNA reads TGTGCCAGCAGCCCGGACAGGTTCGCTTACAATGAGCAGTTCTTC. Translating it yields CASSPDRFAYNEQFF.

The gene calls are TRBV28 and TRBJ2-7; the D gene is possibly TRBD2 (5 bases). CDR1 is MDHEN, CDR2 SYDVKM, per germline. The CDR3 is made up of 13 amino acids. The V end was cut by 6 bases, the J end by 7 bases, with 16 bases between. The CDR3 coding sequence is TGTGCCAGCAGCCAGCCAGTAGCGAGGGAGCAGTACTTC. Translated: CASSQPVAREQYF. Based on the CDR3 plus reference TRBV28 and TRBJ2-7, the full variable domain is DVKVTQSSRYLVKRTGEKVFLECVQDMDHENMFWYRQDPGLGLRLIYFSYDVKMKEKGDIPEGYSVSREKKERFSLILESASTNQTSMYLCASSQPVAREQYFGPGTRLTVT.

The chain couples TRBV6-5 to TRBJ2-7; 7 nucleotides line up with TRBD1. The germline V gene has CDR1 MNHEY and CDR2 SVGAGI. There are 15 residues in the CDR3. J was trimmed by 1 base and V by 0 bases; bases with no gene match: 3. This chain's CDR3 is CASSYSLGQSYEQYF. The CDR3 DNA reads TGTGCCAGCAGTTACTCTCTGGGACAGTCCTACGAGCAGTACTTC.

CDR3 coding DNA: TGTGCCAGCTCACCTTCCGGGGGACCGGGAGGCTACACCTTC. It encodes CASSPSGGPGGYTF. The chain couples TRBV18 to TRBJ1-2; TRBD1 might be the D (5 bases). The CDR3 loop spans 14 amino acids. V gave up 3 bases and J gave up 8 bases, with 16 bases separating them. Germline V CDR1 and CDR2: KGHSH, LQKENI.

V and J are TRBV5-6 and TRBJ1-1; 9 nucleotides align to TRBD1. The V gene's germline CDR1 is SGHDT and CDR2 YYEEEE. V shed 2 bases and J 1 base; nucleotides not matched to a gene: 3. The CDR3 is 15 residues long. CDR3: CASSLPTGGNTEAFF. CDR3 nucleotide sequence: TGTGCCAGCAGCTTACCGACAGGGGGGAACACTGAAGCTTTCTTT.

Remarks on this clone: At one end the junction does not follow the germline gene, possibly because of a read error. The chain combines TRBV4-1 with TRBJ2-3; TRBD2 matches at 11 bases. CDR1 and CDR2 (germline): MGHRA, YSYEKL. CDR3 length: 16 amino acids. CDR3 amino acids: CASSARLAGGGDTQYF. The CDR3 DNA follows: TGTGCCAGCAGCGCCCGTCTAGCGGGAGGAGGAGATACGCAGTATTTT.

The gene calls are TRBV5-6 and TRBJ1-1; maybe TRBD1 (5 bases). The CDR3 consists of 15 residues. CDR1 is SGHDT and CDR2 is YYEEEE in the germline V gene. Trimming took 4 bases from V and 5 from J, leaving 18 bases between them. The CDR3 is CASSLDRAGLTEAFF. CDR3 sequence (DNA): TGTGCCAGCAGCCTAGATCGGGCAGGGTTAACTGAAGCTTTCTTT.

This chain links TRBV6-6 with TRBJ2-1; the match to TRBD1 covers 7 bases. V was clipped by 6 bases and J by 1 base; unmatched bases: 6. There are 15 residues in the CDR3. Germline V gene lookup returns CDR1 MNHNY and CDR2 SVGAGI (reference sequence). CDR3 in amino acids: CASRRGGSSYNEQFF. The DNA for the CDR3 is TGTGCCAGCAGAAGAGGGGGCTCATCCTACAATGAGCAGTTCTTC.

The chain is built from TRBV6-1 and TRBJ1-3; D gene unclear. Trimming stripped 1 base from V and 3 bases from J, with 7 bases between. CDR1 and CDR2 (germline): MNHNS, SASEGT. The CDR3 length is 14 residues. The CDR3 reads CASSEGGDGNTIYF. CDR3 DNA: TGTGCCAGCAGTGAAGGTGGGGATGGAAACACCATATATTTT.

This clone was observed a single time. This chain uses TRBV7-9 with TRBJ1-4; tentatively, D is TRBD1 (6 bases). The V end lost 6 bases, the J end lost 5 bases, and 13 bases lay between the germline ends. In germline, CDR1 is SEHNR, CDR2 FQNEAQ (reference sequence). CDR3 length: 14 amino acids. The CDR3 DNA follows: TGTGCCAGCAGACGAGGACAGATGAATGAAAAACTGTTTTTT. Translation gives CASRRGQMNEKLFF. Full variable domain (remainder filled in from reference TRBV7-9 and TRBJ1-4): DTGVSQNPRHKITKRGQNVTFRCDPISEHNRLYWYRQTLGQGPEFLTYFQNEAQLEKSRLLSDRFSAERPKGSFSTLEIQRTEQGDSAMYLCASRRGQMNEKLFFGSGTQLSVL.

V and J are TRBV5-1 and TRBJ2-5; maybe TRBD2 (5 bases). The CDR3 totals 13 residues. Trimming left V 3 bases short and J 3 bases short, with 9 bases between. Germline V gene sequence: CDR1 SGHRS, CDR2 YFSETQ. This CDR3 reads CASSSFGEETQYF. CDR3 in DNA: TGCGCCAGCAGCTCCTTCGGGGAAGAGACCCAGTACTTC. The full variable domain, its missing parts supplied by reference TRBV5-1 and TRBJ2-5, is KAGVTQTPRYLIKTRGQQVTLSCSPISGHRSVSWYQQTPGQGLQFLFEYFSETQRNKGNFPGRFSGRQFSNSRSEMNVSTLELGDSALYLCASSSFGEETQYFGPGTRLLVL.

This clone was observed a few times. The chain couples TRBV19 to TRBJ1-4, with D perhaps TRBD1 (5 bases). The CDR3 runs to 13 residues. Per germline, CDR1 LNHDA and CDR2 SQIVND (reference sequence). Trimming took 5 bases from V and 7 from J, leaving 11 bases between them. This CDR3 is CASSASRGEKLFF. As DNA, the CDR3 is TGTGCCAGTAGTGCCTCGAGGGGTGAAAAACTGTTTTTT.

This clone was detected once. V gene TRBV15 combines with J gene TRBJ1-4; possibly TRBD1 for D (5 bases). This CDR3 contains 15 residues. The germline V gene has CDR1 LNHNV and CDR2 YYDKDF (reference sequence). The V end lost 1 base, the J end lost 5 bases, and 11 bases lay between the germline ends. The DNA of the CDR3 is TGTGCCACCAGCAGAGCGGTAGGGGCGAATGAAAAACTGTTTTTT. This codes for CATSRAVGANEKLFF.

The rearrangement uses TRBV9 and TRBJ2-3; 7 positions agree with TRBD1. The V gene end was trimmed by 3 bases and the J gene end by 7 bases; junction bases not matched to a gene: 5. The germline V gene encodes CDR1 SGDLS and CDR2 YYNGEE. This CDR3 spans 13 amino acids. Here the CDR3 DNA reads TGTGCCAGCAGCGCCAACAGGGGACATACGCAGTATTTT. It specifies CASSANRGHTQYF.

This sequence joins TRBV6-5 and TRBJ1-3; a weak D match, TRBD1 (6 bases). Germline V CDR1 and CDR2: MNHEY, SVGAGI. Trimming took off 11 bases at V and 6 bases at J, with 20 bases between the two ends. The CDR3 runs to 14 residues. In nucleotides, the CDR3 is TGTGCCGCACGGGACACCGACGACCTAAACACCATATATTTT. It specifies CAARDTDDLNTIYF.

The chain recombines TRBV28 with TRBJ2-1, with 12 bases lining up with TRBD2. The ends lost 3 bases at V and 7 bases at J; junction bases unmatched: 4. This CDR3 comprises 15 residues. Germline CDR1 and CDR2: MDHEN and SYDVKM. Written as DNA, the CDR3 is TGTGCCAGCAGTTTTCTAGCGGGAGGGCGAAATGAGCAGTTCTTC. Translation gives CASSFLAGGRNEQFF.

This chain uses TRBV5-1 with TRBJ1-3; maybe TRBD1 (6 bases). CDR1 and CDR2 (germline): SGHRS, YFSETQ. This CDR3 spans 16 amino acids. V lost 5 bases and J lost 8, with 23 bases in between. As DNA, the CDR3 is TGCGCCAGCAGACCCGGGGGGGGCAGCCGAACGGACACCATATATTTT. It yields the protein CASRPGGGSRTDTIYF.